One sample yielded the 23 T cell receptor beta chains listed below, sequenced in a study of blood T cell repertoires in COVID-19. Here immunoSEQ multiplex PCR was the method, and the copy in TCRdb shows in-frame clones only, minus some. In the table there are about 76,000 clones, about 92% of which are singletons. Sequencing was carried out using peripheral blood. Every receptor here comes from a man aged 50 to 60 with acute or convalescent COVID-19.

The chain uses TRBV10-1 and TRBJ2-3; 7 bases line up with TRBD2. The V segment lost 2 bases and the J segment 6 bases; nucleotides outside the gene matches: 17. Germline V CDR1 and CDR2: WNHNN, SYGVQD (reference sequence). This CDR3 has 18 residues. The CDR3 region has the DNA TGCGCCAGCAGTGAGAAGCGTTGTTCCGGGACTACCTGCGATACGCAGTATTTT. It is translated as CASSEKRCSGTTCDTQYF.

V and J are TRBV4-2 and TRBJ2-2, with a tentative D call TRBD1 (6 bases). The CDR3 has 16 amino acids. Trimming took off 0 bases at V and 0 bases at J, with 8 bases between the two ends. Germline-derived CDR1 and CDR2 are LGHNA and YNFKEQ. CDR3 coding DNA: TGTGCCAGCAGCCAAGATAAGGGGGCGAACACCGGGGAGCTGTTTTTT. Residues: CASSQDKGANTGELFF.

The chain couples TRBV5-1 to TRBJ2-7; D is unclear. Germline CDR1 SGHRS, CDR2 YFSETQ. The ends were cut back, 0 bases at V and 1 base at J, with 5 bases in the middle. This CDR3 region has 13 residues. The CDR3 is CASSLDFSYEQYF. DNA for the CDR3: TGCGCCAGCAGCTTGGACTTTTCCTACGAGCAGTACTTC.

This chain uses TRBV28 with TRBJ2-1; TRBD2 matches at 9 bases. The length of the CDR3 is 15 residues. The germline CDR1 and CDR2 sequences are MDHEN and SYDVKM. J lost 5 bases, V lost 6 bases, and 8 bases had no gene match. The CDR3 protein is CASRTPGTSNNEQFF. In nucleotides, the CDR3 is TGTGCCAGCAGAACCCCCGGGACTAGCAACAATGAGCAGTTCTTC.

The V and J genes are TRBV6-5 and TRBJ2-2, with 10 bases identical to TRBD2. Trimming at V came to 8 bases and at J to 4 bases, leaving 7 bases not matched to a gene. Germline loops: CDR1 MNHEY, CDR2 SVGAGI. CDR3 length equals 15 residues. CDR3 amino acids: CASRGTSEGTGELFF. Written as DNA, the CDR3 is TGTGCCAGCCGAGGGACTAGCGAAGGCACCGGGGAGCTGTTTTTT.

A remark on this clone: The junction does not match germline at one end; this may be a read error. The chain uses TRBV7-7 and TRBJ2-5; the D gene is possibly TRBD2 (5 bases). The CDR3 consists of 14 residues. The V gene's germline CDR1 is SSHAT and CDR2 FNYEAQ (reference sequence). Here the CDR3 DNA reads TGTGCTAGCAGCTTAGAGGGTCCGGGGGAGACCCAGTACTTC. Encoded protein: CASSLEGPGETQYF. Combining the CDR3 with reference TRBV7-7 and TRBJ2-5 gives the whole variable domain GAGVSQSPRYKVTKRGQDVTLRCDPISSHATLYWYQQALGQGPEFLTYFNYEAQPDKSGLPSDRFSAERPEGSISTLTIQRTEQRDSAMYRCASSLEGPGETQYFGPGTRLLVL.

The V call is TRBV11-2, the J call TRBJ1-3; TRBD1 might be the D (5 bases). Germline CDR1 and CDR2: SGHAT and FQNNGV. The CDR3 runs 17 residues. V was cut by 6 bases and J by 2 bases, with 20 bases left in between. The CDR3 reads CASRGGVGRRAGNTIYF. CDR3 coding DNA: TGTGCCAGCAGGGGCGGGGTGGGGCGGAGAGCTGGAAACACCATATATTTT. The full variable domain, with the rest looked up from reference TRBV11-2 and TRBJ1-3, is EAGVAQSPRYKIIEKRQSVAFWCNPISGHATLYWYQQILGQGPKLLIQFQNNGVVDDSQLPKDRFSAERLKGVDSTLKIQPAKLEDSAVYLCASRGGVGRRAGNTIYFGEGSWLTVV.

The chain is built from TRBV4-2 and TRBJ2-7, with TRBD1 matching 7 bases. The J segment lost 2 bases and the V segment lost 1 base, leaving 14 bases of the junction unmatched. Germline loops: CDR1 LGHNA, CDR2 YNFKEQ. The CDR3 is made up of 18 amino acids. The CDR3 DNA follows: TGTGCCAGCAGCCAAGCCCAGACAGGGAATATCGCTACCTACGAGCAGTACTTC. Translating it yields CASSQAQTGNIATYEQYF.

The chain combines TRBV7-9 with TRBJ2-1; 9 bases fit TRBD1. The CDR3 length is 14 residues. CDR1 is SEHNR and CDR2 is FQNEAQ in the germline V gene (reference sequence). Trimming cost V 1 base and J 7 bases; bases outside gene matches: 2. Here the CDR3 reads CASSLGGTGNEQFF. DNA for the CDR3: TGTGCCAGCAGCTTAGGAGGGACAGGGAATGAGCAGTTCTTC. Complete variable domain (other parts from reference TRBV7-9 and TRBJ2-1): DTGVSQNPRHKITKRGQNVTFRCDPISEHNRLYWYRQTLGQGPEFLTYFQNEAQLEKSRLLSDRFSAERPKGSFSTLEIQRTEQGDSAMYLCASSLGGTGNEQFFGPGTRLTVL.

This clone was picked up one time. CDR3 in amino acids: CASTAGGSSYNEQFF. Written as DNA, the CDR3 is TGTGCCAGCACCGCGGGAGGGAGCTCCTACAATGAGCAGTTCTTC. The chain links TRBV6-5 to TRBJ2-1; TRBD2 matches 9 bases. Germline loops: CDR1 MNHEY, CDR2 SVGAGI. The junction had 4 bases not matched to a gene; V was cut back by 7 bases and J by 0 bases. The length of the CDR3 is 15 residues.

This chain links TRBV19 with TRBJ1-3, with D uncertain. In germline, CDR1 is LNHDA, CDR2 SQIVND (reference sequence). The CDR3 runs 17 residues. V gave up 3 bases and J gave up 0 bases, with 15 bases separating them. CDR3 coding DNA: TGTGCCAGTAGTATTGTGGCCGGGATAGGCTCTGGAAACACCATATATTTT. It is translated as CASSIVAGIGSGNTIYF.

The chain couples TRBV18 to TRBJ1-5, with D possibly being TRBD1 (6 bases). Germline CDR1 is KGHSH and CDR2 is LQKENI. Between the trimmed V and J ends, which lost 3 bases and 6 bases, there was a span of 12 bases. The CDR3 sequence is 14 residues long. CDR3 sequence reads: CASSPQGPSQPQHF. CDR3 DNA sequence: TGTGCCAGCTCACCCCAGGGGCCGAGTCAGCCCCAGCATTTT. The entire variable domain, with the rest obtained from reference TRBV18 and TRBJ1-5, is as follows: NAGVMQNPRHLVRRRGQEARLRCSPMKGHSHVYWYRQLPEEGLKFMVYLQKENIIDESGMPKERFSAEFPKEGPSILRIQQVVRGDSAAYFCASSPQGPSQPQHFGDGTRLSIL.

The rearrangement uses TRBV19 and TRBJ1-4, with D perhaps TRBD1 (6 bases). Trimming pared 7 bases from V and 7 bases from J, leaving 22 bases between. Germline V gives CDR1 LNHDA, CDR2 SQIVND (reference sequence). CDR3 size: 16 residues. In nucleotides, the CDR3 is TGTGCCAGTACCCCAGGGCCCACAGGGATCGGTGAAAAACTGTTTTTT. Encoded protein: CASTPGPTGIGEKLFF.

CDR3 nucleotide sequence: TGTGCCAGCTCACCCTTTAGGCAGGCCGGCACCTACGAGCAGTACTTC. Its protein product is CASSPFRQAGTYEQYF. This sequence joins TRBV18 and TRBJ2-7, with no clear D. Germline V gives CDR1 KGHSH, CDR2 LQKENI. The CDR3 has 16 amino acids. The ends were cut back, 3 bases at V and 2 bases at J, with 17 bases in the middle.

The chain uses TRBV2 and TRBJ1-5; D unresolved. This CDR3 comprises 15 residues. CDR1 and CDR2 (germline): SNHLY, FYNNEI. Trimming removed 7 bases at V and 0 bases at J, with 13 bases between. The chain's CDR3 is CASTQRVYSNQPQHF. CDR3 DNA: TGTGCCAGCACCCAACGGGTTTATAGCAATCAGCCCCAGCATTTT.

This chain connects TRBV10-2 to TRBJ1-1, with D tentatively TRBD1 (6 bases). V dropped 0 bases and J dropped 12 bases, with 14 bases sitting between them. This CDR3 has 13 amino acids. CDR1 and CDR2 from the germline V gene are WSHSY and SAAADI. The CDR3 region is CASSESGALRTFF. The DNA of the CDR3 is TGCGCCAGCAGTGAGTCGGGGGCCTTACGAACTTTCTTT.

The chain combines TRBV7-6 with TRBJ2-7; TRBD2 matches at 10 bases. V shed 5 bases and J 1 base; nucleotides not matched to a gene: 8. This CDR3 contains 16 residues. Germline assignment: CDR1 SGHVS and CDR2 FNYEAQ. The CDR3 DNA follows: TGTGCCAGCAGCCCAGCGGGAGGGCCGGGTTCCTACGAGCAGTACTTC. Translated: CASSPAGGPGSYEQYF.

The gene calls are TRBV19 and TRBJ2-7; no reliable D call. Germline lookup yields CDR1 LNHDA and CDR2 SQIVND (reference sequence). Trimming stripped 0 bases from V and 6 bases from J, with 9 bases between. CDR3 size: 13 residues. The CDR3 region is CASSIDHSCEQYV. The CDR3 DNA reads as TGTGCCAGTAGTATAGATCACAGTTGCGAGCAGTACGTC.

The V gene is TRBV15, the J gene TRBJ1-5, with TRBD1 identical over 9 bases. Germline V lookup: CDR1 LNHNV, CDR2 YYDKDF (reference sequence). The CDR3 has 15 residues. Trimming at V came to 4 bases and at J to 6 bases, leaving 7 bases not matched to a gene. DNA for the CDR3: TGTGCCACCAGCACGGGACAGGGTAGGGTTCAGCCCCAGCATTTT. Translated, it gives CATSTGQGRVQPQHF.

CDR3 nucleotide sequence: TGTGCCAGCAGTTACTCGATGGAACCACCACCCGACAGGTCCTCCTACGAGCAGTACTTC. This codes for CASSYSMEPPPDRSSYEQYF. J is TRBJ2-7 and V is TRBV6-7; D might be TRBD1 (6 bases). TRBV6-7 is marked as an open reading frame, function uncertain. The CDR3 has 20 amino acids. The V gene lost 0 bases and the J gene lost 0 bases, with 24 bases spanning the gap.

V usage is TRBV4-2 and J usage is TRBJ2-5, with 7 positions matching TRBD1. The germline gives CDR1 LGHNA, CDR2 YNFKEQ. This CDR3 is built from 13 residues. V was pared by 1 base and J by 5 bases, with 1 base of the junction left unmatched. The chain's CDR3 is CASSQVRGETQYF. CDR3 DNA sequence: TGTGCCAGCAGCCAAGTCAGGGGGGAGACCCAGTACTTC.

This clone occurred once. The CDR3 nucleotides read TGCAGTGCTAGTAGCGGGAGGGCCACAGATACGCAGTATTTT. Translating gives CSASSGRATDTQYF. The chain is built from TRBV20-1 and TRBJ2-3; 11 positions match TRBD2. This CDR3 is 14 amino acids long. CDR1 is DFQATT, CDR2 SNEGSKA, per germline (reference sequence). Trimming at V came to 3 bases and at J to 2 bases, leaving 1 base not matched to a gene.

The chain combines TRBV28 with TRBJ1-5, with 8 bases matching TRBD1. The V and J ends lost 5 bases and 5 bases, in that order; junction bases with no gene match: 8. Germline V gene sequence: CDR1 MDHEN, CDR2 SYDVKM. CDR3 length: 15 residues. The CDR3 bases are TGTGCCAGCAGTGACGGACAGGGTGCCCATCAGCCCCAGCATTTT. Translated, it gives CASSDGQGAHQPQHF.